The TCR beta chain under discussion was sequenced for a study of cytomegalovirus exposure and HLA in healthy donors. Overall study results and limits: Testing in vitro showed a few CMV-associated chains specific for CMV antigens. A later analysis linked a missense DCLRE1C variant to TCR beta V- and J-gene trimming. About 180 TCR beta chains were listed as cytomegalovirus-associated. A prior analysis recorded that most TCR beta V segments were productive about 87% or about 30% of the time.

About this clone: Antigen: not known.

Trimming shortened V by 0 bases and J by 1 base, and 10 bases separated the two germline ends. CDR3 length equals 15 residues. Germline V CDR1 and CDR2: SGHNT, YYREEE (reference sequence). The PCR employed 60 Vbeta primers together with 13 Jbeta primers. Generated by immunoSEQ multiplex PCR, the TCRdb table keeps only in-frame clones and is missing some. The table records roughly 150,000 clones, 73% of them present only once. The receptor was isolated from a woman younger than 30 in good health and CMV-seropositive. This rearrangement joins TRBV5-4 to TRBJ2-5, with a possible D match to TRBD1 (5 bases). The specimen sequenced was PBMCs. CDR3 sequence (DNA): TGTGCCAGCAGCTTGGAGGCAGGGATCCAAGAGACCCAGTACTTC. Its translation: CASSLEAGIQETQYF.